The T cell receptor beta chain described here comes from a study of cytomegalovirus exposure and HLA in healthy donors. Study-wide results and limits: Within an earlier analysis, most TCR beta V segments proved productive either about 87% or about 30% of the time. In a later analysis, across HLA loci, associated TCR counts were highest for DRB1, lowest for HLA-C. Presence/absence analyses assumed roughly uniform sequencing depth across donors. In a later analysis, CMV-associated beta chains were mostly HLA-associated, it appeared.

PCR primers comprised 60 Vbeta and 13 Jbeta primers. TCRdb's copy holds only in-frame clones and misses some; the assay was immunoSEQ multiplex PCR. This sample carries 90,000 to 110,000 clones, about 15% of them seen once, and the ten largest clones take around 0.86%. About this clone itself: No antigen is known for it.

This clonotype originated in a female donor in good health and CMV-seronegative. Sequencing input: PBMCs.

The chain's CDR3 is CASSPAEFHEQFF. In nucleotides, the CDR3 is TGTGCCAGCAGCCCGGCGGAGTTTCATGAGCAGTTCTTC. This sequence joins TRBV5-8 and TRBJ2-1; D call uncertain. The CDR3 loop spans 13 amino acids. Per the germline V gene, CDR1 is SGHTS and CDR2 is YDEGEE. Trimming cost V 4 bases and J 8 bases, with 13 bases left between them.